Below, one TCR beta chain is given with its context. This sample is part of a study of technical replicates of blood from a handful of donors. CDR1 SGHNT and CDR2 YENEEA come from the germline V gene. This CDR3 contains 15 residues. V lost 1 base and J 1 base, leaving 10 bases between the germline ends. The protocol was immunoSEQ multiplex PCR, while the TCRdb copy is restricted to in-frame clones and leaves out a portion. The table records about 75,000 clones, 95% to 98% of them present only once. The chain is built from TRBV11-3 and TRBJ1-1; possibly TRBD1 for D (5 bases). The sequenced material came from T cells isolated from PBMCs. The sequence was obtained from a human donor in good health. The CDR3 here is CASSLGGSKNTEAFF. The CDR3 nucleotides read TGTGCCAGCAGCTTAGGGGGCAGCAAGAACACTGAAGCTTTCTTT.